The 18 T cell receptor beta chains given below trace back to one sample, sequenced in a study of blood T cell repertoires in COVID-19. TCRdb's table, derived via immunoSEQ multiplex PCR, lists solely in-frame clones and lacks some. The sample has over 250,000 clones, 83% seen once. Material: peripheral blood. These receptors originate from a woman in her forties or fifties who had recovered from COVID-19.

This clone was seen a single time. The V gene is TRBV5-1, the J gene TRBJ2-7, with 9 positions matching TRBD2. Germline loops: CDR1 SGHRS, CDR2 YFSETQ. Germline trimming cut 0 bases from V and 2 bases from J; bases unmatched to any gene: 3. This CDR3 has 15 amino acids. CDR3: CASSLAGGGAYEQYF. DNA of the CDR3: TGCGCCAGCAGCTTGGCCGGCGGGGGGGCCTACGAGCAGTACTTC.

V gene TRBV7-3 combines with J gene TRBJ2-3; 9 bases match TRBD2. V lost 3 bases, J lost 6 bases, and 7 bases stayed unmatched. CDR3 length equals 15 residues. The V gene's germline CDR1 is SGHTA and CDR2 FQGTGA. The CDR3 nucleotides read TGTGCCAGCAGCTTCGTAATAGCGGGGGCGGATACGCAGTATTTT. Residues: CASSFVIAGADTQYF.

CDR3 amino acids: CASSQESETQYF. The DNA of the CDR3 is TGTGCCAGCAGCCAAGAATCTGAGACCCAGTACTTC. The rearrangement links TRBV3-1 (or the pseudogene TRBV3-2) to TRBJ2-5, with D unresolved. The CDR3 spans 12 residues. CDR1 is LGHDT, CDR2 YNNKEL, per germline (reference sequence). Trimming stripped 0 bases from V and 5 bases from J, with 4 bases between.

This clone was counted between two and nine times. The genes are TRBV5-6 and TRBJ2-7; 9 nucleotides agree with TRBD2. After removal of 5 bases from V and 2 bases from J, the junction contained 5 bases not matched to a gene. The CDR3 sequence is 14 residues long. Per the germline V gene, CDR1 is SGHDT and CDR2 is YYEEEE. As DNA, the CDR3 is TGTGCCAGCAGGTCCCTAGCGGGGACCTACGAGCAGTACTTC. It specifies CASRSLAGTYEQYF.

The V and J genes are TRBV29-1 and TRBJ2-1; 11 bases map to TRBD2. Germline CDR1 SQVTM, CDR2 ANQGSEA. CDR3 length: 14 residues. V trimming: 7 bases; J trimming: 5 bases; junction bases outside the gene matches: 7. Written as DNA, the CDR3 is TGCAGCGCTGCTACTAGCGGGAGTAACAATGAGCAGTTCTTC. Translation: CSAATSGSNNEQFF.

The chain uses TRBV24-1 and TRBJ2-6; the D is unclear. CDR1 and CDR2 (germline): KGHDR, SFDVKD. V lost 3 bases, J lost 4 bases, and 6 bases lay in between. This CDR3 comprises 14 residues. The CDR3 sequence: CATSDPTGANVLTF. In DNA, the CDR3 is TGTGCCACCAGTGATCCGACAGGGGCCAACGTCCTGACTTTC.

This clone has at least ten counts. The chain's CDR3 is CATSDLERNQPQHF. CDR3 DNA: TGTGCCACCAGTGATTTGGAACGGAATCAGCCCCAGCATTTT. The V gene is TRBV24-1, the J gene TRBJ1-5; D gene unclear. CDR3 length: 14 amino acids. Looked up from germline, CDR1 is KGHDR and CDR2 is SFDVKD. The V end was cut by 0 bases, the J end by 4 bases, with 6 bases between.

CDR3 coding DNA: TGTGCCAGCAGCCAACAGGGGGCGGGCGGCTTTGGCTACACCTTC. Residues: CASSQQGAGGFGYTF. V and J are TRBV7-2 and TRBJ1-2; TRBD1 agrees at 9 bases. With V trimmed by 5 bases and J by 7 bases, 11 bases remained unmatched. CDR1 is SGHTA and CDR2 is FQGNSA in the germline V gene. The CDR3 is 15 amino acids.

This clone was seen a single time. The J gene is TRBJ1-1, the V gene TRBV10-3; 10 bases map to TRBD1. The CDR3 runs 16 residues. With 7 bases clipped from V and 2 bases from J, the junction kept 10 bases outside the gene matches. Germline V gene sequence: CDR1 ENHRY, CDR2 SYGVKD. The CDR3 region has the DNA TGTGCCATCAAGGCGACAGGGGGCTTCACCAACACTGAAGCTTTCTTT. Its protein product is CAIKATGGFTNTEAFF.

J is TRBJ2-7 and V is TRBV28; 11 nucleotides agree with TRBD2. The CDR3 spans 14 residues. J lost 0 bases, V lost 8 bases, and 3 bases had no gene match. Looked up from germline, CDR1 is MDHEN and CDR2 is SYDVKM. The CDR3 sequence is CASGLAGGSYEQYF. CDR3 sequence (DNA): TGTGCCAGCGGTCTAGCGGGGGGCTCCTACGAGCAGTACTTC.

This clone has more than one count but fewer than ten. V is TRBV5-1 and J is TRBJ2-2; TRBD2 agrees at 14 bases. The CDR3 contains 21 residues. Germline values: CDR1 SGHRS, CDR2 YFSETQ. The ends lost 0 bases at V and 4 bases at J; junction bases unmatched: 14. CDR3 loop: CASSLVPGLAGVTAGTGELFF. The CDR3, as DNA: TGCGCCAGCAGCTTGGTGCCGGGACTAGCGGGGGTGACCGCGGGCACCGGGGAGCTGTTTTTT.

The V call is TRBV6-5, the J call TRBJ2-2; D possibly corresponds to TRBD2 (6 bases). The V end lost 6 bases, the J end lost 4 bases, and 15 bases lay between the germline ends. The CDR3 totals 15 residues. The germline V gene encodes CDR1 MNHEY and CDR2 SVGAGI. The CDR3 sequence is CASSLGGYLTGELFF. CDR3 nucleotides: TGTGCCAGCAGCTTGGGGGGATATCTCACCGGGGAGCTGTTTTTT.

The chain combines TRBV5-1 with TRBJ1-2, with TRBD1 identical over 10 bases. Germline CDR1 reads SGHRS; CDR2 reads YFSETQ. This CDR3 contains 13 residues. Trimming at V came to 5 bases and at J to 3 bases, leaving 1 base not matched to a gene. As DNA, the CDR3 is TGCGCCAGCAGAGGACAGGGGGACTATGGCTACACCTTC. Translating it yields CASRGQGDYGYTF.

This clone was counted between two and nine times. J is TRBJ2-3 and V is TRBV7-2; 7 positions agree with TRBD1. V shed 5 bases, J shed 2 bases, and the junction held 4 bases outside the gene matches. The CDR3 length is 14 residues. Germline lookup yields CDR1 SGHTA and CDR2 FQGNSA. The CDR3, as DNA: TGTGCCAGCAGCCCACAGGGGTCCACAGATACGCAGTATTTT. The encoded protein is CASSPQGSTDTQYF. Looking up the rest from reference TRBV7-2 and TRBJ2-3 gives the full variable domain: GAGVSQSPSNKVTEKGKDVELRCDPISGHTALYWYRQSLGQGLEFLIYFQGNSAPDKSGLPSDRFSAERTGGSVSTLTIQRTQQEDSAVYLCASSPQGSTDTQYFGPGTRLTVL.

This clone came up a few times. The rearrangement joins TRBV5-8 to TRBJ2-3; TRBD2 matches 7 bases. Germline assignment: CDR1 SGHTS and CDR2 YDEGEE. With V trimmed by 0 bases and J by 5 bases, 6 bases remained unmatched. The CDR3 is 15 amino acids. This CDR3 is CASSLDGGGGDTQYF. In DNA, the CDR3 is TGTGCCAGCAGCTTGGACGGCGGGGGAGGAGATACGCAGTATTTT.

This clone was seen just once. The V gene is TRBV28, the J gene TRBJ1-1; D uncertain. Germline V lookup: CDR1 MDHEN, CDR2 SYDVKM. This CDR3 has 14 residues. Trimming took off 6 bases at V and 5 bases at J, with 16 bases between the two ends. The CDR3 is CASSLPSAGTEAFF. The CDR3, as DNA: TGTGCCAGCAGCCTCCCCTCCGCCGGGACTGAAGCTTTCTTT.

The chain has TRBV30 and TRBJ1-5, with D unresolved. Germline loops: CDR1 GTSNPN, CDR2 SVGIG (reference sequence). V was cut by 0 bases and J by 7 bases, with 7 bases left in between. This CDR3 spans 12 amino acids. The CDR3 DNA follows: TGTGCCTGGAGTGTATATGGCCAGCCCCAGCATTTT. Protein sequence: CAWSVYGQPQHF.

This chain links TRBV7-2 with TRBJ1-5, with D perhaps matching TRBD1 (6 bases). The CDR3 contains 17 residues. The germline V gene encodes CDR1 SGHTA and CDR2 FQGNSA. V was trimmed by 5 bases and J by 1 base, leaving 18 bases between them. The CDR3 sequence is CASSPVGAWESNQPQHF. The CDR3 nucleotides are TGTGCCAGCAGCCCGGTGGGGGCGTGGGAAAGCAATCAGCCCCAGCATTTT.